What follows is one T cell receptor beta chain and its context. In germline, CDR1 is SGDLS, CDR2 YYNGEE. The CDR3 has 17 amino acids. Unmatched junction bases numbered 9, after V lost 3 bases and J lost 0 bases. PCR employed 60 Vbeta and 13 Jbeta primers. Produced via immunoSEQ multiplex PCR; TCRdb's table is partial and in-frame only. The sample consists of 100,000 to 150,000 clones, about 10% of them appearing once. This entry is derived from a study of cytomegalovirus exposure and HLA in healthy donors. The chain combines TRBV9 with TRBJ2-7; 10 nucleotides line up with TRBD1. Sequencing was performed on PBMCs. This receptor was taken from a woman between 18 and 30 years old in good health and CMV-seropositive. The CDR3 DNA reads TGTGCCAGCAGCGGAACGGACAGGGGGGCTCCCTCCTACGAGCAGTACTTC. This sequence encodes CASSGTDRGAPSYEQYF.